This record concerns one T cell receptor beta chain sequence. Original processing methods: Reference gene primer amplification gave nucleated cell count estimates. Profiled with immunoSEQ multiplex PCR; TCRdb holds only in-frame clones, not every one. V, J and clone size reflect that table, while D and trimming were determined from the DNA. Here the sample spans 250,000 or so clones, roughly 90% being singletons. The sample comes from a study of blood T cell repertoires in COVID-19. Overall study context: COVID-19 samples, acute and convalescent, were from the United States, Italy and Spain. Sample material is recorded as cDNA or gDNA derived from T cells, B-cell-depleted T cells, or PBMCs.

CDR1 SGHVS and CDR2 FQNEAQ come from the germline V gene. V gave up 4 bases and J gave up 0 bases, with 12 bases separating them. The CDR3 runs to 15 residues. The V and J genes are TRBV7-8 and TRBJ1-1; D possibly corresponds to TRBD1 (5 bases). The sequenced sample was peripheral blood. This TCR derives from a woman aged 55 to 70 with acute or convalescent COVID-19. The CDR3: CASSSAGNLNTEAFF. CDR3 in DNA: TGTGCCAGCAGCTCGGCAGGGAACCTGAACACTGAAGCTTTCTTT.